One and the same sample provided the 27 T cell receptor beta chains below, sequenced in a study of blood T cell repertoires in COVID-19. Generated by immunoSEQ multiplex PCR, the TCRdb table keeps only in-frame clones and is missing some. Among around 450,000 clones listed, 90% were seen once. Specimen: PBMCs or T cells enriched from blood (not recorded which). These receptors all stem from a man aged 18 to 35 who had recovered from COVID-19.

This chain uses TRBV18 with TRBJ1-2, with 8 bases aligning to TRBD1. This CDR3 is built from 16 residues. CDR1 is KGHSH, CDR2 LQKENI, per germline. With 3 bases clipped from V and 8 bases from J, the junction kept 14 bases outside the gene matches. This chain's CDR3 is CASSPLPDRGKPGYTF. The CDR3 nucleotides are TGTGCCAGCTCACCCCTACCCGACAGGGGTAAACCCGGCTACACCTTC.

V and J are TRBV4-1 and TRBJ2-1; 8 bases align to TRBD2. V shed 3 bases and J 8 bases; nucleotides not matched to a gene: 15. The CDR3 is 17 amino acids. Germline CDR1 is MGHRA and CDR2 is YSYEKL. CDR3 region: CASSHPLGFSGADEQFF. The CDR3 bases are TGCGCCAGCAGCCACCCCTTGGGCTTTAGCGGGGCAGATGAGCAGTTCTTC.

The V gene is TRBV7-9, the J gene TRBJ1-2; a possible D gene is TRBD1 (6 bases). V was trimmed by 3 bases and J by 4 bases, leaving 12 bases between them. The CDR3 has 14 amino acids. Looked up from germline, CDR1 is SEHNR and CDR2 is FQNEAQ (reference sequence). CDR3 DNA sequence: TGTGCCAGCAGCTTCGGGACAAACTCCTATGGCTACACCTTC. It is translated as CASSFGTNSYGYTF.

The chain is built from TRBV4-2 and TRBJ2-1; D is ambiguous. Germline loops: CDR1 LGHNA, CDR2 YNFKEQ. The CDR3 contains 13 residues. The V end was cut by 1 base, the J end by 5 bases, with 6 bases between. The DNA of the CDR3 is TGTGCCAGCAGCCAAGGACTTAACAATGAGCAGTTCTTC. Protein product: CASSQGLNNEQFF.

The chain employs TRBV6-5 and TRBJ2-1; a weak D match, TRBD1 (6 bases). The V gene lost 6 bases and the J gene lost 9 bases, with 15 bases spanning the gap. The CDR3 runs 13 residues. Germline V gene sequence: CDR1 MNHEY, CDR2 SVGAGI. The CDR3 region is CASRNTGRGEQFF. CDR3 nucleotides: TGTGCCAGCAGGAACACAGGGCGAGGTGAGCAGTTCTTC.

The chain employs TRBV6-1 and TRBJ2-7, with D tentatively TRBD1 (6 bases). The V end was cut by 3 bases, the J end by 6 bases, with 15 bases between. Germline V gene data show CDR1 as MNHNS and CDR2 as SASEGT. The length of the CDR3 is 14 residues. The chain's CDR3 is CASSEIGGRGEQYF. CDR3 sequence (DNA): TGTGCCAGCAGTGAGATTGGGGGCCGTGGCGAGCAGTACTTC.

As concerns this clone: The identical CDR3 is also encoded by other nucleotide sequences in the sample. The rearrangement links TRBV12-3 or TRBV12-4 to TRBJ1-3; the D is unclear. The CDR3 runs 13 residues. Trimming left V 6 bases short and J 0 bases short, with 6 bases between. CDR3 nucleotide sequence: TGTGCCAGCAGGAGGGTCTCTGGAAACACCATATATTTT. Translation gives CASRRVSGNTIYF.

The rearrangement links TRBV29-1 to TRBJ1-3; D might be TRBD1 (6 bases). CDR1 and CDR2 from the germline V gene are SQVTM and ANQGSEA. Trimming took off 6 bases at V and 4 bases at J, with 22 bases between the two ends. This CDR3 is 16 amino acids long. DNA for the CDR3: TGCAGCGTCACCCACGCTCCAGGGGCTGAGGGAAACACCATATATTTT. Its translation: CSVTHAPGAEGNTIYF.

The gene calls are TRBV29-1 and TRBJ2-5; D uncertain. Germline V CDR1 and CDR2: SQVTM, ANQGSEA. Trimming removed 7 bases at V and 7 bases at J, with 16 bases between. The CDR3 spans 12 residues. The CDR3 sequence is CSGNGPEGTQYF. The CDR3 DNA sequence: TGCAGCGGAAATGGGCCCGAAGGGACCCAGTACTTC.

CDR3 sequence: CASSPGREYGYTF. The CDR3 nucleotides read TGTGCCAGCTCACCTGGGAGAGAATATGGCTACACCTTC. The chain is built from TRBV18 and TRBJ1-2; no clear D. The V end lost 3 bases, the J end lost 5 bases, and 10 bases lay between the germline ends. This CDR3 has 13 amino acids. Germline V gene sequence: CDR1 KGHSH, CDR2 LQKENI.

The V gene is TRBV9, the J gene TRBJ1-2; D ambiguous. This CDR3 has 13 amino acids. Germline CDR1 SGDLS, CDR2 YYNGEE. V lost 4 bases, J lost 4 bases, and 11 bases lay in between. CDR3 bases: TGTGCCAGCAGCCCCTATCTAGGCTATGGCTACACCTTC. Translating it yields CASSPYLGYGYTF.

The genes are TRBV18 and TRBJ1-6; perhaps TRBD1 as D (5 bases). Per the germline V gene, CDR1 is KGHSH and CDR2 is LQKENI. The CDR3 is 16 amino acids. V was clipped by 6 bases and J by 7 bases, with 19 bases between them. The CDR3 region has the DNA TGTGCCAGCTCGTGGGGCAGCAGGTTCGAAAATTCACCCCTCCACTTT. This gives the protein CASSWGSRFENSPLHF.

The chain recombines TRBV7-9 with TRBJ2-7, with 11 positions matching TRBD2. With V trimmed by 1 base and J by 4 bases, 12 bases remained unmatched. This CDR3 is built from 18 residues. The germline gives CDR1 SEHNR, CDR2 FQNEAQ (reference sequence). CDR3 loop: CASSLGLAGPGGDYEQYF. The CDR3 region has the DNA TGTGCCAGCAGCTTAGGACTAGCGGGACCTGGAGGCGATTACGAGCAGTACTTC.

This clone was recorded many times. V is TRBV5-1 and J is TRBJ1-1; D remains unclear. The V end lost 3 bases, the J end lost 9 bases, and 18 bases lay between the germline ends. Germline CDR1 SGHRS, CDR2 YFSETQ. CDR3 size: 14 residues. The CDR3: CASSSEEGSLKAFF. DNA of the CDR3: TGCGCCAGCAGCTCGGAGGAGGGTTCGCTAAAAGCTTTCTTT. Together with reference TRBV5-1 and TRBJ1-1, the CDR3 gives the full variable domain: KAGVTQTPRYLIKTRGQQVTLSCSPISGHRSVSWYQQTPGQGLQFLFEYFSETQRNKGNFPGRFSGRQFSNSRSEMNVSTLELGDSALYLCASSSEEGSLKAFFGQGTRLTVV.

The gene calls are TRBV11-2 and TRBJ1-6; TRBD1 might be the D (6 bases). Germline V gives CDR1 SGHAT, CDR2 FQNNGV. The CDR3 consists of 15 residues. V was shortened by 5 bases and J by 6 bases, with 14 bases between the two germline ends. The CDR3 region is CASSPGVEGNSPLHF. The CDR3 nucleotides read TGTGCCAGCAGCCCAGGGGTAGAGGGTAATTCACCCCTCCACTTT.

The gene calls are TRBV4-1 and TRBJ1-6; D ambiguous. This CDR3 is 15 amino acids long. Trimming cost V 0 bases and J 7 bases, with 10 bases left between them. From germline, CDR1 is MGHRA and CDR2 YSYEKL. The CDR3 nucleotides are TGCGCCAGCAGCCAAGATCATATGCGGAATTCACCCCTCCACTTT. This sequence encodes CASSQDHMRNSPLHF.

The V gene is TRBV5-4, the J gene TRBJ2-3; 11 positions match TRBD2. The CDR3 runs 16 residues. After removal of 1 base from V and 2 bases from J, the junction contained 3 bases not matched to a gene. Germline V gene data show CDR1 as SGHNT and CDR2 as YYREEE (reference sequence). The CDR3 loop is CASSLRLAGFTDTQYF. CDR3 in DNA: TGTGCCAGCAGCTTGAGACTAGCGGGATTCACAGATACGCAGTATTTT.

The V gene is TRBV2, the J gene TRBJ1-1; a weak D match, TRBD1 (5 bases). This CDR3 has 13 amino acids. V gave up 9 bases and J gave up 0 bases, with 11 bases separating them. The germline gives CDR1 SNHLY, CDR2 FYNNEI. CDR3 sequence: CASRGVMNTEAFF. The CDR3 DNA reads TGTGCCAGTCGGGGGGTTATGAACACTGAAGCTTTCTTT.

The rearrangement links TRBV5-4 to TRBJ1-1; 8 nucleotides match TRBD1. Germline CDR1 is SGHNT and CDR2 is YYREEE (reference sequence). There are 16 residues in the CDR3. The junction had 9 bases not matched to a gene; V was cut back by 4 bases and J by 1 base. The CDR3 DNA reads TGTGCCAGCAGCCCGAGCCGGACAGGGTGGAACACTGAAGCTTTCTTT. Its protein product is CASSPSRTGWNTEAFF.

The CDR3 reads CASSPIAGATDTQYF. The CDR3 nucleotides are TGTGCCAGCAGCCCTATAGCGGGGGCCACAGATACGCAGTATTTT. This chain connects TRBV2 to TRBJ2-3, with 9 bases fitting TRBD2. Germline loops: CDR1 SNHLY, CDR2 FYNNEI. The CDR3 loop spans 15 amino acids. With 6 bases clipped from V and 2 bases from J, the junction kept 6 bases outside the gene matches. The full variable domain, rest sourced from reference TRBV2 and TRBJ2-3, is EPEVTQTPSHQVTQMGQEVILRCVPISNHLYFYWYRQILGQKVEFLVSFYNNEISEKSEIFDDQFSVERPDGSNFTLKIRSTKLEDSAMYFCASSPIAGATDTQYFGPGTRLTVL.

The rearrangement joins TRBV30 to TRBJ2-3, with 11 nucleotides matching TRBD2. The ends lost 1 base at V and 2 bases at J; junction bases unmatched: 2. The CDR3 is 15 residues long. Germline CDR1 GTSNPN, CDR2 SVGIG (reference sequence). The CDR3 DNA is TGTGCCTGGAGTGGGGGACTAGCGGACACAGATACGCAGTATTTT. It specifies CAWSGGLADTDTQYF.

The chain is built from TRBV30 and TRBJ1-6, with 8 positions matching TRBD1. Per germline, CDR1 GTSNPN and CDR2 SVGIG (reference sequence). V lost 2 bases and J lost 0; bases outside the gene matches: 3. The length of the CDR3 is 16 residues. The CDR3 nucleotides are TGTGCCTGGAGTAGAGACAGGGGCTCCTATAATTCACCCCTCCACTTT. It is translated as CAWSRDRGSYNSPLHF.

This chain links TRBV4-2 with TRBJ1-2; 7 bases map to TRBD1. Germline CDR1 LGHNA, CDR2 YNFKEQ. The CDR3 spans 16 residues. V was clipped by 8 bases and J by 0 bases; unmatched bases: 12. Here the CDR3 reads CASPRQGSIANYGYTF. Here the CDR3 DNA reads TGTGCCAGCCCACGACAGGGATCAATCGCTAACTATGGCTACACCTTC.

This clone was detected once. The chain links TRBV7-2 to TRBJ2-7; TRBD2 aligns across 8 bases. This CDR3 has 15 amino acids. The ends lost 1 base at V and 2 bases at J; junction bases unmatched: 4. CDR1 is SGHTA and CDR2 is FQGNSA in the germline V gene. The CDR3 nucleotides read TGTGCCAGCAGCTTAGGGAGCGGGGGAGCCTACGAGCAGTACTTC. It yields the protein CASSLGSGGAYEQYF.

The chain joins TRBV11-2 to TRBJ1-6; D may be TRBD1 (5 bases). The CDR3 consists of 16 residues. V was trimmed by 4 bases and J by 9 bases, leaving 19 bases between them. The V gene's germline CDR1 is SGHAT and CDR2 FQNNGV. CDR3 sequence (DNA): TGTGCCAGCAGCTCACGGGGGAGTCGAGGTTCTTCACCCCTCCACTTT. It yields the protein CASSSRGSRGSSPLHF. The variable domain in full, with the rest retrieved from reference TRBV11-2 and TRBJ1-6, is EAGVAQSPRYKIIEKRQSVAFWCNPISGHATLYWYQQILGQGPKLLIQFQNNGVVDDSQLPKDRFSAERLKGVDSTLKIQPAKLEDSAVYLCASSSRGSRGSSPLHFGNGTRLTVT.

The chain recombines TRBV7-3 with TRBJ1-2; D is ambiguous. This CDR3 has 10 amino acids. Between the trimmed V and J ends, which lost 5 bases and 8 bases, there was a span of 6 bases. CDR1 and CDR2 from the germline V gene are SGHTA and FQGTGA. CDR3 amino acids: CASSIEGYTF. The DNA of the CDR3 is TGTGCCAGCAGCATAGAAGGCTACACCTTC.

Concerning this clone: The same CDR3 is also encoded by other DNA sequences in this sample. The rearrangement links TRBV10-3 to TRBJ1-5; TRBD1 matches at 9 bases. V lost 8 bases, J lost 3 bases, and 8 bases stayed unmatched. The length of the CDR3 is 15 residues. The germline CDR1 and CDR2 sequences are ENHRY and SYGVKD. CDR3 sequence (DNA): TGTGCCATCTCACCGGGACAGGGAGACAATCAGCCCCAGCATTTT. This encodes CAISPGQGDNQPQHF.